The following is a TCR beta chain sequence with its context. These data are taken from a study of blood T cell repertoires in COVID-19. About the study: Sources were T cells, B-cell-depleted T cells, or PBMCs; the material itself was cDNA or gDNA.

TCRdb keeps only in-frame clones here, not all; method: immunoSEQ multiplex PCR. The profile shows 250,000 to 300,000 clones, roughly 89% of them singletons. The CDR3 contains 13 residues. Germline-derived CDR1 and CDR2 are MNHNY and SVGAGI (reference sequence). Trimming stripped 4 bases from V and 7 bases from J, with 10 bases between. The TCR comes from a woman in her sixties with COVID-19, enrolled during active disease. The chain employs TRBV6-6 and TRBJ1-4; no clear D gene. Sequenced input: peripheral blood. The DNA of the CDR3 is TGTGCCAGCAGTTCCGGGGAGGGTGAAAAACTGTTTTTT. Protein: CASSSGEGEKLFF.